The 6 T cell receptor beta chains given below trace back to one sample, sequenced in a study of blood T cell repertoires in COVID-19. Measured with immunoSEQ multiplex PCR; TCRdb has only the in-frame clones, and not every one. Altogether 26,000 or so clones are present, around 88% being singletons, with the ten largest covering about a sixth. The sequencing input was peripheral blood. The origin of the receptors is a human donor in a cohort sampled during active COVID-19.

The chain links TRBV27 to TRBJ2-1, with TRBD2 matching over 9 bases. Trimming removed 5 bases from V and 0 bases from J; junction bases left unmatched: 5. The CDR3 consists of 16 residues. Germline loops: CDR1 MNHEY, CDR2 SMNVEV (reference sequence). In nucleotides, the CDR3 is TGTGCCAGCAGTCGCGGACTAGCGCCCTCCTACAATGAGCAGTTCTTC. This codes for CASSRGLAPSYNEQFF.

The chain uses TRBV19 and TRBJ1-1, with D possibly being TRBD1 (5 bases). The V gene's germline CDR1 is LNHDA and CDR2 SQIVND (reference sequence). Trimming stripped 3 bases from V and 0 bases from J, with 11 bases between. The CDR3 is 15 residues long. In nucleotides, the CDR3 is TGTGCCAGTAGTATCGCGGGGGGTCTGAACACTGAAGCTTTCTTT. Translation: CASSIAGGLNTEAFF.

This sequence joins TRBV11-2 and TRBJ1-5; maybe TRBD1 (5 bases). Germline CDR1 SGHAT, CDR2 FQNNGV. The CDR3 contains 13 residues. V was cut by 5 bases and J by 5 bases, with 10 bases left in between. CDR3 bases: TGTGCCAGCAGCCTCTCCAGGGATCAGCCCCAGCATTTT. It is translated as CASSLSRDQPQHF.

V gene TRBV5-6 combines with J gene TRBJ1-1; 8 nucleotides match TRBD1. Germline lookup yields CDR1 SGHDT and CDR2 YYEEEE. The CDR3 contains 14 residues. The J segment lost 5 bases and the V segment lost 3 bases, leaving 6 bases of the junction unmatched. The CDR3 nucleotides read TGTGCCAGCAGCTCTATAAACAGGGGGACTGAAGCTTTCTTT. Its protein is CASSSINRGTEAFF.

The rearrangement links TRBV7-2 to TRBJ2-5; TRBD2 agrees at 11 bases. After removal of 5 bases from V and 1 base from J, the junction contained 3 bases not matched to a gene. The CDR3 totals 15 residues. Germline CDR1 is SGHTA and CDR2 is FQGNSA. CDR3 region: CASSRGTSGQETQYF. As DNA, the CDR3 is TGTGCCAGCAGCCGCGGGACTAGCGGCCAAGAGACCCAGTACTTC.

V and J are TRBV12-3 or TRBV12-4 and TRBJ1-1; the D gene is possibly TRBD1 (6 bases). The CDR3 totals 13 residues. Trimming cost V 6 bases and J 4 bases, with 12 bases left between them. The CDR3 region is CASSLLGGTEAFF. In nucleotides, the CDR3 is TGTGCCAGCAGCCTGCTAGGGGGCACTGAAGCTTTCTTT.